Described below is a single TCR beta chain sequence and its context. This clonotype has just a few counts. The antigen it recognizes is unknown. Base qualities are missing; no much larger clone stands one base away. Library generation was performed with UMI-ligation and nested PCR. The beta constant-region primer was an equimolar mix of two oligonucleotides covering both TRBC1 and TRBC2. Four rounds of PCR were used to amplify ligated cDNA, with nested alpha and beta constant-region primers being used together with the SP2 primer. T4 RNA ligase 1 ligated a single-stranded oligonucleotide carrying the SP2 primer and a 12-nucleotide UMI to the cDNA 3' end. The ligation reaction was kept at 16 degrees C for about 18-24 hours. PCR2 was typically run as a SYBR Green qPCR and stopped at a predetermined threshold to prevent over-amplification. Apart from the first purification, every purification step used Agencourt AMPure XP magnetic beads. Libraries were quantified by Qubit and checked on a TapeStation, where a main peak was expected near 650 bp. Pooled libraries were sequenced on an Illumina MiSeq using v2 2x251 paired-end kits, and typically roughly 0.85-2 million reads were obtained per sample. Libraries were pooled at approximately 3.6 nM per sample, and roughly 4.5-7.5% PhiX was added to improve cluster recognition. In the source study's methods: FASTQ reads processed by Demultiplexor were assigned V and J genes by Decombinator through tag matching that tolerated a single base-pair mismatch. Collapsinator used UMIs to correct both sequencing errors and frequency errors arising from PCR heterogeneity. TCRs were translated and CDR3s were extracted from the conserved cysteine to the FGXG phenylalanine by CDR3Translator, with non-productive sequences being flagged. Gini, Shannon entropy and inverse Simpson indices were calculated on repertoires subsampled to equal numbers of UMI-defined TCRs. Within the linear range, a power law was fitted to clonotype abundance distributions using maximum likelihood. When run on a single naive CD8 sample, MIGEC and the pipeline yielded similar UMI counts, similar unique TCR numbers and similar clonal distributions. One analysis removed from the naive repertoire any naive TCRs that were also found in any memory subset from the same donor. The repertoires were searched for 7,000 to 8,000 CMV-associated CDR3 sequences that had been compiled from VDJdb and a published dataset. TCRdb reran the public reads through fastp at Q25 and MiXCR, keeping productive beta chains. Each CDR3 protein appears once, grouped with its most common genes and DNA. TCRdb's processing, not the study's, gives the V and J calls here. In all, the sample holds over 110,000 distinct CDR3 sequences, and approximately 20% of those were seen once. The ten largest clones take up roughly 0.63% of the sample.

Separate amplification of TCR alpha and beta chain libraries was performed from the second PCR step onward. To determine each donor's CMV status, fresh PBMCs were stimulated overnight with CMV viral lysate, and IFNgamma production from CD4+ T cells was then assessed. Miltenyi beads were used first to positively select CD4 T cells, and CD8 T cells were then positively selected from the CD4-negative fraction. After staining for CD3, CD4, CD8, CD45RA, CD27 and a live/dead dye, cells were sorted on a BD Aria II into four subsets based on CD45RA and CD27. A few healthy volunteers provided blood, and the blood of each volunteer was split into CD4 and CD8 T cells and then into four differentiation subsets. About 0.13 L of peripheral blood was collected from each donor, and PBMC were isolated from the blood using Ficoll-Paque PLUS density-gradient centrifugation. The sorted cells were lysed in RLT buffer, after which RNA was extracted using a Qiagen RNeasy kit and kept at -80 degrees C.

This specimen belongs to a study of naive and memory T cell subsets (TCRdb year 2017). Background for the entire study: Sorted naive and memory T cell subsets from peripheral blood were analyzed in the study using a UMI-based, open-source pipeline for TCR alpha and beta sequencing. IgG serology results and the functional CMV T cell responses were in complete agreement. RNA was DNase-treated and reverse transcribed with TCR constant-region primers, mostly using SuperScript III.

Study-wide findings and limitations: Following error correction, more than 95% of naive TCR sequences occurred only once, which made naive abundance distributions much steeper than those of memory subsets. RNA-based TCR counts may be influenced by expression changes linked to T cell activation and differentiation. The repertoire findings for the naive and memory subsets could not be validated against a ground truth because none was available. A few larger clonotypes were present in naive repertoires, particularly the CD8 repertoires, and these clonotypes were possibly memory cells re-expressing CD45RA. Clonotypes were defined as single alpha or beta chain sequences, not paired alpha/beta receptors. TCR abundance followed a power law whose exponent differed between naive and memory subsets but was consistent across the three individuals. Gini index rose and Shannon and inverse Simpson diversity fell from naive through CM, EM and EMRA in both CD4 and CD8 cells.

This TCR came from a human donor in good health. Sequencing was done on a sample of naive CD8+ T cells from blood. The sample's cell subset or site, from its label and the paper: naive T cells, CD45RA high CD27+.

The CDR3 protein: CASSLEVASGYNEQFF. The DNA reads TGTGCCAGCAGCTTAGAGGTCGCCTCTGGGTACAATGAGCAGTTCTTC. This sequence uses TRBV7-6 and TRBJ2-1; confidence is insufficient to name the D gene. Spanning cysteine to phenylalanine, the CDR3 consists of 16 amino acids. Only CDR3 DNA remains: 48 bases, in frame from the first base. The germline ends are 14 bases apart after V is trimmed by 1 base and J by 4 bases. CDR1 SGHVS and CDR2 FNYEAQ were looked up in the germline V gene.